The 10 T cell receptor beta chains below were found in one sample sequenced in a study of blood T cell repertoires in COVID-19. Sequenced by immunoSEQ multiplex PCR; TCRdb stores in-frame clones only, minus some. The sample consists of approximately 180,000 clones, about 93% of them appearing once. Sequenced: peripheral blood. The source is a man between 45 and 60 years old with acute or convalescent COVID-19.

DNA of the CDR3: TGTGCCAGTCACTTTGCACAGGGGGCTCGGCAGCCCCAGCATTTT. The encoded protein is CASHFAQGARQPQHF. The genes are TRBV19 and TRBJ1-5; the match to TRBD1 covers 9 bases. V was clipped by 8 bases and J by 7 bases; unmatched bases: 12. Germline V gene sequence: CDR1 LNHDA, CDR2 SQIVND (reference sequence). This CDR3 is built from 15 residues. The variable domain in full, completed from reference TRBV19 and TRBJ1-5, reads DGGITQSPKYLFRKEGQNVTLSCEQNLNHDAMYWYRQDPGQGLRLIYYSQIVNDFQKGDIAEGYSVSREKKESFPLTVTSAQKNPTAFYLCASHFAQGARQPQHFGDGTRLSIL.

V is TRBV27 and J is TRBJ2-3; 9 nucleotides align to TRBD2. The CDR3 is made up of 19 amino acids. Losses at the gene ends were 4 bases for V and 4 bases for J; bases not matched to a gene: 18. Looked up from germline, CDR1 is MNHEY and CDR2 is SMNVEV (reference sequence). Here the CDR3 reads CASSYAGGPPTNPPDTQYF. The CDR3 DNA is TGTGCCAGCAGTTACGCGGGAGGGCCCCCTACAAATCCCCCAGATACGCAGTATTTT.

The chain recombines TRBV5-1 with TRBJ1-4; 10 bases match TRBD1. Trimming took 6 bases from V and 7 from J; bases not matched to a gene: 6. The CDR3 is made up of 14 amino acids. CDR1 SGHRS and CDR2 YFSETQ come from the germline V gene. CDR3 protein: CASKRDRGSEKLFF. DNA of the CDR3: TGCGCCAGCAAGAGGGACAGGGGATCTGAAAAACTGTTTTTT.

This chain connects TRBV5-1 to TRBJ1-1; D is unclear. The ends were cut back, 1 base at V and 0 bases at J, with 13 bases in the middle. The germline V gene has CDR1 SGHRS and CDR2 YFSETQ. This CDR3 region has 16 residues. The CDR3 sequence is CASSLSGSNMNTEAFF. Written as DNA, the CDR3 is TGCGCCAGCAGCTTGTCGGGATCCAACATGAACACTGAAGCTTTCTTT.

CDR3 amino acids: CASSLGRGVTEAFF. The CDR3 DNA sequence: TGCGCCAGCAGCTTGGGGCGCGGGGTCACTGAAGCTTTCTTT. The V call is TRBV5-1, the J call TRBJ1-1; D unresolved. V was clipped by 0 bases and J by 4 bases, with 10 bases between them. The CDR3 sequence is 14 residues long. Looked up from germline, CDR1 is SGHRS and CDR2 is YFSETQ.

This chain joins TRBV6-1 and TRBJ1-6; 9 nucleotides align to TRBD1. Losses at the gene ends were 5 bases for V and 9 bases for J; bases not matched to a gene: 8. The germline CDR1 and CDR2 sequences are MNHNS and SASEGT. The CDR3 runs to 15 residues. The CDR3 DNA reads as TGTGCCAGCAGTCGGACAGGGGAGATGGGTTCACCCCTCCACTTT. Protein sequence: CASSRTGEMGSPLHF.

The chain combines TRBV5-4 with TRBJ2-6; a possible D gene is TRBD1 (6 bases). Between the trimmed V and J ends, which lost 2 bases and 3 bases, there was a span of 9 bases. Per germline, CDR1 SGHNT and CDR2 YYREEE (reference sequence). CDR3 length equals 15 residues. The DNA of the CDR3 is TGTGCCAGCAGCTTCACAGGGTTTGGGGCCAACGTCCTGACTTTC. Translation: CASSFTGFGANVLTF.

This clone has just a few counts. V is TRBV3-1 (or the pseudogene TRBV3-2) and J is TRBJ2-7, with 10 bases aligning to TRBD1. Germline loops: CDR1 LGHDT, CDR2 YNNKEL (reference sequence). The CDR3 runs 13 residues. V lost 3 bases, J lost 7 bases, and 3 bases stayed unmatched. CDR3 bases: TGTGCCAGCAGCCACCTGGACAGGGGGGAGCAGTACTTC. Protein sequence: CASSHLDRGEQYF.

V and J are TRBV4-1 and TRBJ2-1, with 7 positions matching TRBD2. Per germline, CDR1 MGHRA and CDR2 YSYEKL. V was clipped by 2 bases and J by 9 bases; unmatched bases: 10. The CDR3 extends over 15 amino acids. CDR3 sequence reads: CASSQSPLAFLEQFF. CDR3 DNA: TGCGCCAGCAGCCAATCCCCACTAGCGTTTCTTGAGCAGTTCTTC.

This rearrangement joins TRBV19 to TRBJ1-5; TRBD1 aligns across 7 bases. With 9 bases clipped from V and 0 bases from J, the junction kept 2 bases outside the gene matches. The CDR3 consists of 13 residues. Germline V gene sequence: CDR1 LNHDA, CDR2 SQIVND (reference sequence). The CDR3 region is CASDRVSNQPQHF. The CDR3 DNA sequence: TGTGCCAGCGACAGGGTTAGCAATCAGCCCCAGCATTTT.